This T cell receptor beta chain was found in a study of shared T cell receptors in the human thymus. Measured with immunoSEQ multiplex PCR; TCRdb has only the in-frame clones, and not every one. The data show about 380,000 clones, 95% seen once. This CDR3 has 16 residues. Looked up from germline, CDR1 is SGDLS and CDR2 is YYNGEE. V was clipped by 4 bases and J by 2 bases; unmatched bases: 7. The chain has TRBV9 and TRBJ2-1, with 9 bases matching TRBD2. The sample consisted of thymocytes. This sequence originates from a human donor. CDR3 coding DNA: TGTGCCAGCAGCACCTTAGCGGGAGCGGCCTACAATGAGCAGTTCTTC. It yields the protein CASSTLAGAAYNEQFF. Supplemented by reference TRBV9 and TRBJ2-1, the full variable domain reads DSGVTQTPKHLITATGQRVTLRCSPRSGDLSVYWYQQSLDQGLQFLIQYYNGEERAKGNILERFSAQQFPDLHSELNLSSLELGDSALYFCASSTLAGAAYNEQFFGPGTRLTVL.